The rows below give T cell receptor beta chains drawn from one sample of a study of blood T cell repertoires in COVID-19. Sequencing used immunoSEQ multiplex PCR; TCRdb keeps in-frame clones, though not all of them. The sample has over 150,000 clones; roughly 80% are singletons. Sequencing was done on a sample of peripheral blood. The source of these receptors is a woman of 80 years or more with acute or convalescent COVID-19. Each CDR3 is given with its conserved first and last residue. The D gene is left open where the match is weak. Only some rows state a clone size, as once, few, many or a class for expanded clones.

TRBJ2-3	.	TRBV14	.	CASSPYLGGTDTQYF	TGTGCCAGCAGCCCTTACCTCGGGGGCACAGATACGCAGTATTTT
TRBJ2-5	TRBD1	TRBV29-1	.	CSVGQGRETQYF	TGCAGCGTGGGACAGGGGAGGGAGACCCAGTACTTC
TRBJ1-2	TRBD1	TRBV30	once	CAWSGDRGTYGYTF	TGTGCCTGGAGTGGGGACAGGGGTACCTATGGCTACACCTTC
TRBJ2-1	.	TRBV1	.	CTSSHREGYNEQFF	TGCACCAGCAGCCATAGGGAGGGATACAATGAGCAGTTCTTC
TRBJ2-1	TRBD1	TRBV6-5	.	CASSSGQGHYNEQFF	TGTGCCAGCAGTTCGGGACAGGGACACTACAATGAGCAGTTCTTC
TRBJ1-2	.	TRBV7-8	.	CASSLSPQVNYGYTF	TGTGCCAGCAGCTTAAGTCCACAGGTGAACTATGGCTACACCTTC
TRBJ2-1	TRBD2	TRBV7-2	.	CASSRGLAGGEEQFF	TGTGCCAGCAGCCGGGGACTAGCGGGGGGTGAGGAGCAGTTCTTC
TRBJ1-5	TRBD1	TRBV27	.	CASSLGTGKQPQHF	TGTGCCAGCAGTTTAGGGACAGGGAAACAGCCCCAGCATTTT
TRBJ1-3	.	TRBV19	.	CASSMNPGTSAGNTIYF	TGTGCCAGTAGTATGAACCCAGGGACTTCAGCTGGAAACACCATATATTTT
TRBJ2-6	TRBD1	TRBV5-1	once	CASSPQGSTSGANVLTF	TGCGCCAGCAGCCCACAGGGGAGCACTTCTGGGGCCAACGTCCTGACTTTC
TRBJ2-7	TRBD1	TRBV18	once	CASSPPGQGRVPYEQYF	TGTGCCAGCTCACCACCGGGACAGGGAAGGGTTCCCTACGAGCAGTACTTC
TRBJ1-1	TRBD1	TRBV5-1	.	CASSLQGANTEAFF	TGCGCCAGCAGCCTACAGGGGGCCAACACTGAAGCTTTCTTT
TRBJ1-2	TRBD1	TRBV27	.	CASSSGQGYGYTF	TGTGCCAGCAGTTCGGGACAGGGCTATGGCTACACCTTC
TRBJ1-6	TRBD1	TRBV5-1	few	CASSWGTGYGSPLHF	TGCGCCAGCAGCTGGGGGACAGGGTACGGTTCACCCCTCCACTTT
TRBJ1-5	TRBD1	TRBV7-8	.	CASSRGGFSNQPQHF	TGTGCCAGCAGCCGAGGGGGCTTCAGCAATCAGCCCCAGCATTTT
TRBJ1-2	TRBD1	TRBV3-1/TRBV3-2	.	CASSRDRAGYTF	TGTGCCAGCAGCCGTGACAGGGCTGGCTACACCTTC
TRBJ1-1	.	TRBV6-2/TRBV6-3	.	CASSLHTGTEAFF	TGTGCCAGCAGCCTACACACGGGGACTGAAGCTTTCTTT
TRBJ2-1	.	TRBV6-5	.	CASSTGALSNEQFF	TGTGCCAGCAGCACAGGAGCCTTAAGCAATGAGCAGTTCTTC
TRBJ2-7	TRBD2	TRBV7-3	.	CASSLTSGGSYEQYF	TGTGCCAGCAGCCTCACTAGCGGGGGATCCTACGAGCAGTACTTC
TRBJ2-1	TRBD2	TRBV11-3	once	CASSDSGGAGDEQFF	TGTGCCAGCAGCGATAGCGGGGGGGCCGGGGATGAGCAGTTCTTC
TRBJ2-3	.	TRBV6-5	.	CASSSEDTQYF	TGTGCCAGCAGTTCTGAGGATACGCAGTATTTT
TRBJ1-4	.	TRBV5-1	.	CASSLTIATNEKLFF	TGCGCCAGCAGCTTGACAATTGCAACTAATGAAAAACTGTTTTTT
TRBJ1-2	TRBD1	TRBV30	few	CAWSPKDRGRGYTF	TGTGCCTGGAGTCCTAAGGACAGGGGACGTGGCTACACCTTC
TRBJ1-2	.	TRBV4-1	few	CASSQELTAGFPHGYTF	TGCGCCAGCAGCCAAGAATTGACGGCAGGTTTTCCCCATGGCTACACCTTC
TRBJ1-1	TRBD1	TRBV18	.	CASSPGTADEAFF	TGTGCCAGCTCACCCGGGACAGCCGATGAAGCTTTCTTT
TRBJ1-3	.	TRBV10-2	.	CASTAGERNGNTIYF	TGCGCCAGCACCGCAGGGGAGAGAAATGGAAACACCATATATTTT
TRBJ1-2	TRBD1	TRBV5-4	many	CASSDARQGMNYGYTF	TGTGCCAGCAGCGACGCACGACAGGGGATGAACTATGGCTACACCTTC
TRBJ1-5	TRBD1	TRBV13	few	CASSKRQGFDQPQHF	TGTGCCAGCAGCAAGCGACAGGGGTTCGACCAGCCCCAGCATTTT
TRBJ2-5	TRBD2	TRBV14	.	CASSPGTSPGGETQYF	TGTGCCAGCAGCCCCGGGACTAGCCCCGGCGGGGAGACCCAGTACTTC
TRBJ2-7	TRBD2	TRBV9	.	CASSVSSGTSYEQYF	TGTGCCAGCAGCGTCTCGTCGGGGACTAGCTACGAGCAGTACTTC
TRBJ2-7	TRBD1	TRBV6-2/TRBV6-3	.	CASSGTGLIREQYF	TGTGCCAGCAGCGGGACAGGACTTATAAGGGAGCAGTACTTC
TRBJ2-5	.	TRBV18	.	CASSLRQAQETQYF	TGTGCCAGCTCACTACGACAGGCTCAAGAGACCCAGTACTTC
TRBJ2-1	TRBD1	TRBV5-1	.	CASSPDRVDNEQFF	TGCGCCAGCAGCCCGGACAGGGTAGACAATGAGCAGTTCTTC
TRBJ1-1	.	TRBV7-2	.	CASSLAPTGNTEAFF	TGTGCCAGCAGCTTAGCCCCGACGGGGAACACTGAAGCTTTCTTT
TRBJ1-6	.	TRBV6-2/TRBV6-3	.	CASSQQGRGGNSPLHF	TGTGCCAGCAGCCAACAGGGAAGAGGGGGAAATTCACCCCTCCACTTT
TRBJ1-2	.	TRBV19	.	CASSRPSAGYYGYTF	TGTGCCAGTAGTAGACCTTCGGCGGGGTACTATGGCTACACCTTC
TRBJ1-6	TRBD1	TRBV10-2	.	CASSEQGGSPLHF	TGCGCCAGCAGTGAACAGGGGGGGTCACCCCTCCACTTT
TRBJ1-2	TRBD1	TRBV12-3/TRBV12-4	.	CASSWTGAYGYTF	TGTGCCAGCAGCTGGACAGGGGCGTATGGCTACACCTTC
TRBJ2-1	TRBD1	TRBV10-2	.	CASRKGQGVYNEQFF	TGCGCCAGCAGAAAAGGTCAGGGGGTCTACAATGAGCAGTTCTTC
TRBJ2-1	.	TRBV29-1	.	CSVELRASGRNEQFF	TGCAGCGTTGAATTGCGGGCATCGGGTCGCAATGAGCAGTTCTTC
TRBJ2-1	TRBD2	TRBV5-1	once	CASRSGTSGVNEQFF	TGCGCCAGCAGGTCCGGGACTAGCGGAGTCAATGAGCAGTTCTTC
TRBJ1-1	.	TRBV9	.	CASSAGNANTEAFF	TGTGCCAGCAGCGCAGGGAACGCCAACACTGAAGCTTTCTTT
TRBJ2-3	TRBD2	TRBV5-1	.	CASSLGLAGVADTQYF	TGCGCCAGCAGCTTAGGACTAGCGGGAGTAGCAGATACGCAGTATTTT
TRBJ1-5	.	TRBV6-1	few	CASSERWALTPIQPQHF	TGTGCCAGCAGTGAACGATGGGCCCTAACTCCCATTCAGCCCCAGCATTTT
TRBJ2-3	TRBD2	TRBV7-2	.	CASSRGTSGSGDTQYF	TGTGCCAGCAGCCGGGGGACTAGCGGGAGTGGGGATACGCAGTATTTT
TRBJ2-2	.	TRBV3-1/TRBV3-2	.	CASSQGLVTGELFF	TGTGCCAGCAGCCAAGGTCTAGTCACCGGGGAGCTGTTTTTT
TRBJ2-7	TRBD2	TRBV24-1	few	CATSDSGLAGDTLRREQYF	TGTGCCACCAGTGACTCGGGACTAGCGGGGGACACACTACGGCGGGAGCAGTACTTC
TRBJ2-7	TRBD1	TRBV5-5	.	CASTLGPGTDTYEQYF	TGTGCCAGCACCCTGGGGCCCGGGACAGACACCTACGAGCAGTACTTC
TRBJ2-2	.	TRBV11-2	.	CASSSGTSPGELFF	TGTGCCAGCAGCTCCGGGACTTCGCCAGGGGAGCTGTTTTTT
TRBJ1-2	TRBD1	TRBV11-2	.	CASSSQGAGGYTF	TGTGCCAGCAGCTCACAGGGGGCAGGGGGCTACACCTTC